This TCR beta chain was profiled in a study of radiation and T cells in renal cell carcinoma. V was shortened by 5 bases and J by 2 bases, with 15 bases between the two germline ends. Germline loops: CDR1 SGHTA, CDR2 FQGNSA. This CDR3 region has 15 residues. Assay: immunoSEQ multiplex PCR; the TCRdb copy retains only in-frame clones and omits some. This table holds just under 80,000 clones, just over 85% found once. In this sample, this clone turned up once. Its specificity is not known. Time point reported: blood 2 weeks post-SBRT. Treatment meaning: 15 Gy SBRT to primary tumor, nephrectomy 4 weeks later. Study-level results: In blood, top tumor clones expanded by 2 weeks, shrinking by 4.

This TCR derives from a woman aged 45-59 years with renal cell carcinoma. J is TRBJ1-1 and V is TRBV7-2; D is unclear. The sample was blood, taken from a patient whose treatment included radiotherapy and nephrectomy. CDR3 sequence reads: CASSRGPGDNTEAFF. The CDR3 DNA follows: TGTGCCAGCAGCAGAGGGCCGGGAGACAACACTGAAGCTTTCTTT.